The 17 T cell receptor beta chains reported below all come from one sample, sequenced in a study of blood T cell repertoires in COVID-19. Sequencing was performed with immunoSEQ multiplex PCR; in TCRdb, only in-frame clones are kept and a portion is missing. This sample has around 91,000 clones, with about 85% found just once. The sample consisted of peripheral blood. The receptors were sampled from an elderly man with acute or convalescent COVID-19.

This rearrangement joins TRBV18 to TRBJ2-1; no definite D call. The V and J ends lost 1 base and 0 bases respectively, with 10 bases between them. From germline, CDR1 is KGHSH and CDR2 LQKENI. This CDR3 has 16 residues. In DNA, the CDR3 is TGTGCCAGCTCACCACGGGCTGGGCTCTCCTACAATGAGCAGTTCTTC. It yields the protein CASSPRAGLSYNEQFF.

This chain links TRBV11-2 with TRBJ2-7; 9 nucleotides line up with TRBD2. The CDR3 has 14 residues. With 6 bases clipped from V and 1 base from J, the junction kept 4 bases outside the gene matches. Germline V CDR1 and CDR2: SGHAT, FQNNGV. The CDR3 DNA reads TGTGCCAGCAGGAGGACTAGCGCTTCCTACGAGCAGTACTTC. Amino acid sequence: CASRRTSASYEQYF.

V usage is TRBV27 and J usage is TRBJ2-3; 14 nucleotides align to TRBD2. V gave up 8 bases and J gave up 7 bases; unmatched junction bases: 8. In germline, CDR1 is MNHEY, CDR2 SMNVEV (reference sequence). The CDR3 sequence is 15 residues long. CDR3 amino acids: CASLKTSGRAYTQYF. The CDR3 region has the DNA TGTGCCAGCCTGAAGACTAGCGGGAGGGCGTATACGCAGTATTTT.

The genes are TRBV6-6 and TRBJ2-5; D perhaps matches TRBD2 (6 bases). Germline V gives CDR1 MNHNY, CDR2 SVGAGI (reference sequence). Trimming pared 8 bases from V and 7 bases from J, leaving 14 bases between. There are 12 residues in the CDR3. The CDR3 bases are TGTGCCAGCGGCTGGGAGGAGGGGACCCAGTACTTC. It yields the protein CASGWEEGTQYF.

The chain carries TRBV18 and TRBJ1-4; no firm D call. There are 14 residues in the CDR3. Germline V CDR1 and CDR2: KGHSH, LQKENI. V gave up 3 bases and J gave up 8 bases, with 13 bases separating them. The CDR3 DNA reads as TGTGCCAGCTCACCTCGAGGGAGAGCCGAAAAACTGTTTTTT. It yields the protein CASSPRGRAEKLFF.

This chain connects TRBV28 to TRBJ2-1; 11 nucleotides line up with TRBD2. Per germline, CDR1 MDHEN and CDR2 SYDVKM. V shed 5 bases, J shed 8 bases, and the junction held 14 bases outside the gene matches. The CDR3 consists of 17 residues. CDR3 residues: CASSGSILAGGLHEQFF. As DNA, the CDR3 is TGTGCCAGCAGTGGATCCATCCTAGCGGGAGGTTTGCATGAGCAGTTCTTC.

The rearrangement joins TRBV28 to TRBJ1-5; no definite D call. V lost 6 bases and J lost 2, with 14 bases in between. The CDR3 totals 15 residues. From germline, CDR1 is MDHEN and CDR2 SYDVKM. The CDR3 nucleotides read TGTGCCAGCAGCCGCGAGACGGGTGGCAATCAGCCCCAGCATTTT. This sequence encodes CASSRETGGNQPQHF.

The CDR3 region has the DNA TGCGCCAGCAGCTTCGGACAGTTACTAACAGATACGCAGTATTTT. Translation gives CASSFGQLLTDTQYF. V and J are TRBV5-1 and TRBJ2-3; D may be TRBD1 (6 bases). The CDR3 is made up of 15 amino acids. CDR1 is SGHRS, CDR2 YFSETQ, per germline. V lost 2 bases and J 3 bases, leaving 13 bases between the germline ends.

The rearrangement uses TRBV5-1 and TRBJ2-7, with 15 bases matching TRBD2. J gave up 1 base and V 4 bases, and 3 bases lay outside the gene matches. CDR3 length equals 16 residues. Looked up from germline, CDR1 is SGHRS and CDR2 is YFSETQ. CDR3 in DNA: TGCGCCAGCAGCCCCGGACTAGCGGGGGGGTCCTACGAGCAGTACTTC. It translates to CASSPGLAGGSYEQYF.

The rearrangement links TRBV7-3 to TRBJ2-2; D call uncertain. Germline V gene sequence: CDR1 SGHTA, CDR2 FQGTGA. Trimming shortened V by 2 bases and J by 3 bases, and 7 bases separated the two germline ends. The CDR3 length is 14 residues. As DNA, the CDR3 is TGTGCCAGCAGCTTAGGCGGTCACACCGGGGAGCTGTTTTTT. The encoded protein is CASSLGGHTGELFF.

As DNA, the CDR3 is TGTGCCAGTAGTATAAGTTCCAGGGCAGATACGCAGTATTTT. As protein: CASSISSRADTQYF. The rearrangement joins TRBV19 to TRBJ2-3; possible D gene TRBD1, 5 bases. The CDR3 spans 14 residues. Germline-derived CDR1 and CDR2 are LNHDA and SQIVND (reference sequence). V was cut by 2 bases and J by 4 bases, with 10 bases left in between.

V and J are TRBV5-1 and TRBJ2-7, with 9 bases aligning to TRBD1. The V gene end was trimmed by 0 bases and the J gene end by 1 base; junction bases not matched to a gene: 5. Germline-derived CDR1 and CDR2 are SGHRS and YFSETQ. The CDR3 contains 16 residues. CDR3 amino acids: CASSLDGTGLSYEQYF. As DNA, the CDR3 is TGCGCCAGCAGCTTGGATGGGACAGGGTTGTCCTACGAGCAGTACTTC.

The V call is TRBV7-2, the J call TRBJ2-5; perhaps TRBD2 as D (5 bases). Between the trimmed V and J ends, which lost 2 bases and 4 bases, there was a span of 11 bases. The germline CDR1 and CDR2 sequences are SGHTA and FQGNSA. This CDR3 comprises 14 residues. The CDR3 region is CASSLNLAGETQYF. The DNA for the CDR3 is TGTGCCAGCAGCTTAAACCTGGCGGGAGAGACCCAGTACTTC.

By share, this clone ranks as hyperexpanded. The CDR3 region has the DNA TGTGCCAGCAGCTTAGCTAGCGGGACTCAGCGGGAGCAGTACTTC. It translates to CASSLASGTQREQYF. The V and J genes are TRBV7-9 and TRBJ2-7; TRBD2 matches 8 bases. J gave up 7 bases and V 0 bases, and 8 bases lay outside the gene matches. The CDR3 is 15 residues long. Germline V lookup: CDR1 SEHNR, CDR2 FQNEAQ (reference sequence).

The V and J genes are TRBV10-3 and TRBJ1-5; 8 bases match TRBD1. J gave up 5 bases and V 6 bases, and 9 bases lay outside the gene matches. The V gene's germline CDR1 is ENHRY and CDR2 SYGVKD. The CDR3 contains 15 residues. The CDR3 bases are TGTGCCATCAGGGATGGACAGGGCATCGATCAGCCCCAGCATTTT. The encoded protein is CAIRDGQGIDQPQHF.

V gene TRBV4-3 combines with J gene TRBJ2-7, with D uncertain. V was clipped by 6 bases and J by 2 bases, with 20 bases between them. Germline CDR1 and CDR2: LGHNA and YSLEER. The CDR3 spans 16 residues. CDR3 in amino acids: CASSGLGASNTYEQYF. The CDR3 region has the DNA TGCGCCAGCAGTGGCCTTGGTGCCTCGAATACCTACGAGCAGTACTTC.

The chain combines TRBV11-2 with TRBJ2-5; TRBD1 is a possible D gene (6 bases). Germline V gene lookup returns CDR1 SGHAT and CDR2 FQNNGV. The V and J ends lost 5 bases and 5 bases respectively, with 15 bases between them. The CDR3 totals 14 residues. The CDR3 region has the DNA TGTGCCAGCAGCACACTCAGGGGTGGCGAGACCCAGTACTTC. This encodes CASSTLRGGETQYF. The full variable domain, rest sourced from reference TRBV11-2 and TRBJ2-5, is EAGVAQSPRYKIIEKRQSVAFWCNPISGHATLYWYQQILGQGPKLLIQFQNNGVVDDSQLPKDRFSAERLKGVDSTLKIQPAKLEDSAVYLCASSTLRGGETQYFGPGTRLLVL.